The rows below give T cell receptor beta chains drawn from one sample of a study of PD-L1 blockade in urothelial cancer. Sequencing was performed with immunoSEQ multiplex PCR; in TCRdb, only in-frame clones are kept and a portion is missing. Of tens of thousands of clones listed, 75% to 95% are singletons. The sequenced sample was PBMCs, obtained around atezolizumab (anti-PD-L1) treatment. All receptors come from a man between 65 and 85 years old with urothelial cancer. Both conserved end residues are part of each CDR3. The order of the fields is CDR3 length, D gene, J gene, V gene, clone size, CDR3 DNA, CDR3 protein. D genes are given only for firm matches. The size entry is marked missing in some rows and otherwise reads once, few, many or a size class.

>12|-|TRBJ1-2|TRBV4-1|-
TGCGCCAGCAGCCAAGAGCAGTATGGCTACACCTTC
CASSQEQYGYTF
>14|-|TRBJ1-1|TRBV9|-
TGTGCCAGCAGCGTACGAGGAGGGAACACTGAAGCTTTCTTT
CASSVRGGNTEAFF
>15|TRBD2|TRBJ2-7|TRBV14|-
TGTGCCAGCAGCCCGCTAGCGGGAGGGTCATACGAGCAGTACTTC
CASSPLAGGSYEQYF
>15|-|TRBJ1-5|TRBV4-1|once
TGCGCCAGCAGCCAAGATCGGGGAAGCAATCAGCCCCAGCATTTT
CASSQDRGSNQPQHF
>14|-|TRBJ2-7|TRBV28|-
TGTGCCAGTCAGGGTCTCGCTAACCACTACGAGCAGTACTTC
CASQGLANHYEQYF
>15|-|TRBJ1-1|TRBV6-5|once
TGTGCCAGCAGTTACGATACAAGGGGTCCACACCAAGCTTTCTTT
CASSYDTRGPHQAFF
>15|-|TRBJ2-7|TRBV6-6|-
TGTGCCAGCAGTTACCACGGACAGGGAGGGTACGAGCAGTACTTC
CASSYHGQGGYEQYF
>15|-|TRBJ1-1|TRBV6-6|-
TGTGCCAGCAACCGGGACAAGGCCTTATTCACTGAAGCTTTCTTT
CASNRDKALFTEAFF
>16|TRBD2|TRBJ2-1|TRBV9|once
TGTGCCAGCAGCCCGGAGGGACTAGCGGGAGTCCATGAGCAGTTCTTC
CASSPEGLAGVHEQFF
>13|-|TRBJ2-7|TRBV5-1|-
TGCGCCAGCAGCTTGGGACAATCTTACGAGCAGTACTTC
CASSLGQSYEQYF
>17|-|TRBJ2-6|TRBV5-8|-
TGTGCCAGCAGCTTGGGGACAGCCCGCTCTGGGGCCAACGTCCTGACTTTC
CASSLGTARSGANVLTF
>17|TRBD1|TRBJ1-5|TRBV28|-
TGTGCCAGCAGTCCCTGGGGACAGGGCTTTAAGAATCAGCCCCAGCATTTT
CASSPWGQGFKNQPQHF